These 26 T cell receptor beta chains originate from one sample sequenced in a study of post-analysis software for immune sequencing data. Antigens for these TCRs are unknown. Study observations and caveats: Included in a set of about five TRBV segments more frequent in patients than controls were TRBV5-6, TRBV5-1 and TRBV20-1.

cDNA libraries of TCR beta carried unique molecular identifiers. TCRdb recomputed calls from the PCR reads with MiXCR, one row per CDR3 protein. Of 430,000 or so distinct CDR3 sequences listed, approximately 42% were seen once; the top ten hold under 9%. Sequenced: blood. The receptors were gathered from a girl aged 2-10 years with multiple sclerosis.

The chain carries TRBV4-1 and TRBJ2-1; D may be TRBD2 (5 bases). Germline CDR1 reads MGHRA; CDR2 reads YSYEKL. The CDR3 has 16 residues. V lost 1 base and J 1 base, leaving 11 bases between the germline ends. The CDR3 spells CASSQVASVSYNEQFF. In DNA form, the CDR3 reads TGCGCCAGCAGCCAAGTAGCGTCAGTTTCCTACAATGAGCAGTTCTTC.

The V gene is TRBV20-1, the J gene TRBJ2-1; the match to TRBD2 covers 7 bases. The CDR3 contains 15 residues. The germline CDR1 and CDR2 sequences are DFQATT and SNEGSKA (reference sequence). The ends lost 6 bases at V and 13 bases at J; junction bases unmatched: 21. CDR3 DNA sequence: TGCAGTGCCACGCCCCGGGACTATCCTACAATGAGACAGTTCTTC. Its translation is CSATPRDYPTMRQFF.

This clonotype was seen many times. The chain couples TRBV5-1 to TRBJ1-5; D is possibly TRBD1 (6 bases). CDR1 and CDR2 (germline): SGHRS, YFSETQ. V was cut by 4 bases and J by 1 base, with 9 bases left in between. The CDR3 runs 14 residues. CDR3 amino acids: CASSPQGSNQPQHF. For the CDR3, the DNA is TGCGCCAGCAGCCCTCAGGGGAGCAATCAGCCCCAGCATTTT.

Comment on this clonotype: An end of the junction does not agree with germline; a read error may underlie this. V is TRBV7-9 and J is TRBJ2-1, with 9 bases identical to TRBD2. CDR3 length: 19 residues. Germline loops: CDR1 SEHNR, CDR2 FQNEAQ (reference sequence). The CDR3 sequence is CASSSPTSGDPSSYSEQFF. Here the CDR3 DNA reads TGTGCCAGCAGCTCACCGACTAGCGGAGATCCTAGCTCCTACAGTGAGCAGTTCTTC.

The chain combines TRBV2 with TRBJ2-7, with D perhaps TRBD2 (7 bases). The V and J ends lost 8 bases and 10 bases respectively, with 15 bases between them. The CDR3 consists of 11 residues. The germline V gene encodes CDR1 SNHLY and CDR2 FYNNEI. The CDR3 is CASREGGGQYF. The CDR3 nucleotides read TGTGCCAGCCGCGAGGGGGGGGGACAGTACTTC.

This clonotype was recorded a few times. This chain connects TRBV28 to TRBJ2-6; 8 bases map to TRBD1. There are 16 residues in the CDR3. The J segment lost 0 bases and the V segment lost 6 bases, leaving 4 bases of the junction unmatched. Germline V gene sequence: CDR1 MDHEN, CDR2 SYDVKM. CDR3 amino acids: CASSSGQVSGANVLTF. Here the CDR3 DNA reads TGTGCCAGCAGCTCGGGACAGGTCTCTGGGGCCAACGTCCTGACTTTC.

This clonotype was counted between two and nine times. The V call is TRBV5-1, the J call TRBJ2-1, with D possibly TRBD2 on 5 matching bases. From germline, CDR1 is SGHRS and CDR2 YFSETQ. V shed 4 bases and J shed 10 bases, with 24 bases lying between them. This CDR3 has 16 amino acids. CDR3 region: CASSLSSYPTDREQFF. The DNA of the CDR3 is TGCGCCAGCAGCCTTTCTAGCTACCCCACCGATCGCGAGCAGTTCTTC.

The gene calls are TRBV29-1 and TRBJ2-3; TRBD2 matches 8 bases. CDR3 size: 14 residues. Germline V CDR1 and CDR2: SQVTM, ANQGSEA. V trimming: 3 bases; J trimming: 4 bases; junction bases outside the gene matches: 6. DNA for the CDR3: TGCAGCGTTGAGGGTAGCGGGACCCCAGATACGCAGTATTTT. Translation gives CSVEGSGTPDTQYF.

V is TRBV7-3 and J is TRBJ2-1, with TRBD1 as a possible D gene (5 bases). Germline V CDR1 and CDR2: SGHTA, FQGTGA. V shed 3 bases and J shed 0 bases, with 9 bases lying between them. The CDR3 is 15 residues long. CDR3 protein: CASSLTVSSYNEQFF. The CDR3 DNA is TGTGCCAGCAGCTTGACAGTGAGCTCCTACAATGAGCAGTTCTTC.

The chain combines TRBV20-1 with TRBJ2-6; D perhaps matches TRBD2 (6 bases). V was shortened by 3 bases and J by 1 base, with 22 bases between the two germline ends. Germline CDR1 and CDR2: DFQATT and SNEGSKA (reference sequence). The CDR3 loop spans 19 amino acids. The CDR3 protein is CSASKLLLWRGSGANVLTF. Here the CDR3 DNA reads TGCAGTGCTAGTAAACTCCTACTATGGAGGGGTTCTGGGGCCAACGTCCTGACTTTC.

The gene calls are TRBV10-3 and TRBJ2-1; unclear D gene. The J call is uncertain, as TRBJ2-7 better fits the DNA end. The V gene's germline CDR1 is ENHRY and CDR2 SYGVKD. There are 16 residues in the CDR3. The CDR3 region is CAISETIGRQVYEQYF. CDR3 in DNA: TGTGCCATCAGTGAGACAATAGGAAGGCAGGTCTACGAGCAGTACTTC.

This chain joins TRBV7-2 and TRBJ2-3; 8 bases agree with TRBD2. Germline V gene lookup returns CDR1 SGHTA and CDR2 FQGNSA. With 1 base clipped from V and 1 base from J, the junction kept 10 bases outside the gene matches. The CDR3 runs to 18 residues. The CDR3 region has the DNA TGTGCCAGCAGCTTAGGTGGACTAGCTGGTGTTGGCACAGATACGCAGTATTTT. Its translation: CASSLGGLAGVGTDTQYF. The variable domain in full, completed from reference TRBV7-2 and TRBJ2-3, reads GAGVSQSPSNKVTEKGKDVELRCDPISGHTALYWYRQSLGQGLEFLIYFQGNSAPDKSGLPSDRFSAERTGGSVSTLTIQRTQQEDSAVYLCASSLGGLAGVGTDTQYFGPGTRLTVL.

The rearrangement links TRBV9 to TRBJ1-2, with TRBD1 matching over 11 bases. The germline gives CDR1 SGDLS, CDR2 YYNGEE. CDR3 length: 18 amino acids. Trimming at V came to 4 bases and at J to 4 bases, leaving 15 bases not matched to a gene. The CDR3 sequence: CASSPAGTGGARGYGYTF. The CDR3 nucleotides are TGTGCCAGCAGCCCCGCGGGGACAGGGGGGGCACGAGGCTATGGCTACACCTTC.

The V and J genes are TRBV4-1 and TRBJ2-5, with D perhaps TRBD2 (7 bases). Gene TRBJ2-1 matches the end of the DNA better, so the J call may be wrong. CDR1 and CDR2 from the germline V gene are MGHRA and YSYEKL. This CDR3 spans 17 amino acids. CDR3 residues: CASSQGCPGGCGETQFF. CDR3 DNA sequence: TGCGCCAGCAGCCAAGGATGTCCGGGGGGCTGCGGAGAGACCCAGTTCTTC.

The chain carries TRBV13 and TRBJ2-7, with 14 bases identical to TRBD2. CDR3 length equals 16 residues. Germline V gene lookup returns CDR1 PRHDT and CDR2 FYEKMQ (reference sequence). V gave up 3 bases and J gave up 12 bases; unmatched junction bases: 13. CDR3 in DNA: TGTGCCAGCAGCTTGAGGACTAGCGGGAGGTCGGACATTCTGTACTTC. Amino acid sequence: CASSLRTSGRSDILYF. Combining the CDR3 with reference TRBV13 and TRBJ2-7 gives the whole variable domain AAGVIQSPRHLIKEKRETATLKCYPIPRHDTVYWYQQGPGQDPQFLISFYEKMQSDKGSIPDRFSAQQFSDYHSELNMSSLELGDSALYFCASSLRTSGRSDILYFGPGTRLTVT.

The V call is TRBV6-5, the J call TRBJ2-3; possibly TRBD2 for D (6 bases). The CDR3 covers 17 residues. Germline lookup yields CDR1 MNHEY and CDR2 SVGAGI. With 6 bases removed from V and 4 bases from J, the gap between germline ends came to 23 bases. The CDR3 sequence: CASRSESRGGGADTQYF. CDR3 DNA sequence: TGTGCCAGCAGGTCTGAGTCGCGGGGTGGAGGGGCAGATACGCAGTATTTT.

Note on this clonotype: The junction does not match germline at one end; this may be a read error. The chain employs TRBV7-7 and TRBJ2-1; D unclear. In germline, CDR1 is SSHAT, CDR2 FNYEAQ (reference sequence). This CDR3 contains 13 residues. CDR3 nucleotide sequence: TGTGCTAGCAGCACGACTCATGGTGGTGAGCAGTTCTTC. Translated, it gives CASSTTHGGEQFF. Filled out from reference TRBV7-7 and TRBJ2-1, the complete variable domain reads GAGVSQSPRYKVTKRGQDVTLRCDPISSHATLYWYQQALGQGPEFLTYFNYEAQPDKSGLPSDRFSAERPEGSISTLTIQRTEQRDSAMYRCASSTTHGGEQFFGPGTRLTVL.

The V gene is TRBV5-1, the J gene TRBJ2-7; D is possibly TRBD1 (5 bases). CDR1 and CDR2 from the germline V gene are SGHRS and YFSETQ. The CDR3 is 15 residues long. The ends were cut back, 0 bases at V and 2 bases at J, with 12 bases in the middle. CDR3 bases: TGCGCCAGCAGCTTGGCCACAGGCCACCCCTACGAGCAGTACTTC. It is translated as CASSLATGHPYEQYF.

The genes are TRBV27 and TRBJ2-3; tentatively, D is TRBD2 (5 bases). Germline V gene sequence: CDR1 MNHEY, CDR2 SMNVEV (reference sequence). This CDR3 region has 16 residues. Trimming took off 2 bases at V and 6 bases at J, with 18 bases between the two ends. CDR3 bases: TGTGCCAGCAGTTTACGGCGGGCCCCTCGTGGGGATACGCAGTATTTT. It yields the protein CASSLRRAPRGDTQYF.

J is TRBJ1-6 and V is TRBV2, with a possible D match to TRBD1 (5 bases). This CDR3 contains 16 residues. The germline CDR1 and CDR2 sequences are SNHLY and FYNNEI. Trimming took off 6 bases at V and 7 bases at J, with 19 bases between the two ends. This CDR3 reads CASRRGEARGNSPLHF. The CDR3 nucleotides are TGTGCCAGCAGAAGGGGCGAGGCCCGAGGAAATTCACCCCTCCACTTT.

The chain carries TRBV5-1 and TRBJ2-1; D is uncertain. CDR1 SGHRS and CDR2 YFSETQ come from the germline V gene. The CDR3 covers 16 residues. V dropped 4 bases and J dropped 0 bases, with 14 bases sitting between them. CDR3 loop: CASSPGVGNSYNEQFF. The CDR3 coding sequence is TGCGCCAGCAGCCCGGGCGTGGGGAACTCCTACAATGAGCAGTTCTTC.

This clonotype was counted a few times. The V call is TRBV9, the J call TRBJ2-4; D might be TRBD2 (6 bases). The J call may be wrong; the DNA end is better matched by TRBJ2-7. The germline V gene encodes CDR1 SGDLS and CDR2 YYNGEE. The CDR3 spans 15 residues. The CDR3 nucleotides read TGTGCCAGCAGCGATCGGGACTCCTCTAGAGACGAGCAGTACTTC. Protein product: CASSDRDSSRDEQYF.

CDR3 nucleotides: TGCAGCGTTGAACCCGGCACAGATACGCAGTATTTT. Encoded protein: CSVEPGTDTQYF. The chain combines TRBV29-1 with TRBJ2-3; D unresolved. This CDR3 has 12 amino acids. V dropped 2 bases and J dropped 1 base, with 4 bases sitting between them. Germline V lookup: CDR1 SQVTM, CDR2 ANQGSEA.

This clonotype was seen only a few times. CDR3 nucleotides: TGTGCCAGCAGCTTAGGATACGGAACCTACGAGCAGTACTTC. Translated, it gives CASSLGYGTYEQYF. V and J are TRBV7-2 and TRBJ2-7, with D hard to call. CDR3 length: 14 amino acids. The germline V gene has CDR1 SGHTA and CDR2 FQGNSA. Trimming took 1 base from V and 2 from J, leaving 9 bases between them.

The chain is built from TRBV3-1 and TRBJ2-1, with D perhaps assigned TRBD1 or TRBD2 (5 bases each). Germline CDR1 reads LGHDT; CDR2 reads YNNKEL (reference sequence). The V end was cut by 0 bases, the J end by 4 bases, with 22 bases between. The CDR3 spans 19 residues. The CDR3 region has the DNA TGTGCCAGCAGCCAAGATATGTATTCCTTGGGGACCCAGTACAATGAGCAGTTCTTC. It codes for CASSQDMYSLGTQYNEQFF.

This clonotype was detected a few times. CDR3 in amino acids: CSVDRTGGVNNEQFF. The CDR3 DNA sequence: TGCAGCGTAGATCGGACAGGGGGAGTGAACAATGAGCAGTTCTTC. The chain couples TRBV29-1 to TRBJ2-1, with 10 nucleotides matching TRBD1. V gave up 6 bases and J gave up 5 bases; unmatched junction bases: 10. The CDR3 consists of 15 residues. CDR1 is SQVTM and CDR2 is ANQGSEA in the germline V gene.